Included here is one TCR beta chain sequence, with context. What it binds is unknown. The sample originates from a study of OX40 agonist ivuxolimab in advanced cancers. Whole-study findings and limits: Researchers did not determine the expanded peripheral T cells' antigen specificity.

CDR1 is SGHKS and CDR2 is YYEKEE in the germline V gene (reference sequence). The V segment lost 4 bases and the J segment 7 bases; nucleotides outside the gene matches: 6. The CDR3 covers 14 residues. TCRdb's table, derived via immunoSEQ multiplex PCR, lists solely in-frame clones and lacks some. The sample includes under 90,000 clones, 80% to 95% seen only once; the top ten take approximately 0.3%. The source of this sequence is an adult with an advanced solid tumor such as melanoma, head and neck, liver or kidney cancer. The sequenced sample was CD4+ or CD8+ T cells sorted from blood, obtained in a trial of the OX40 agonist ivuxolimab. The chain couples TRBV5-5 to TRBJ1-1; 11 nucleotides match TRBD1. CDR3 loop: CASSGTGGPYEAFF. CDR3 bases: TGTGCCAGCAGCGGGACAGGGGGGCCGTATGAAGCTTTCTTT.